Listed here are 11 T cell receptor beta chains from one sample, sequenced in a study of regulatory dendritic cells for organ transplantation. These receptors have no identified antigens. CFSE-labeled sorted T cells met regulatory or mature dendritic cells for under 6 days. Using immunoSEQ multiplex PCR, the repertoire was profiled, and TCRdb retains in-frame clones only, with some absent. This table has fewer than 25,000 clones, over 75% appearing once. The sequencing sample was made of naive CD4+ T cells from blood cultured with regulatory dendritic cells. Indicated subset: CD45RA+ naive T cells. All receptors derive from a human donor in good health.

This chain links TRBV19 with TRBJ2-3; D may match TRBD1 or TRBD2 (5 bases each). The CDR3 loop spans 15 amino acids. Germline-derived CDR1 and CDR2 are LNHDA and SQIVND (reference sequence). V was shortened by 7 bases and J by 2 bases, with 16 bases between the two germline ends. The CDR3 DNA follows: TGTGCCAGTACCCCCCGGGGCGAGATCACAGATACGCAGTATTTT. It yields the protein CASTPRGEITDTQYF.

The V and J genes are TRBV11-2 and TRBJ2-5, with a weak D call TRBD1 (5 bases). Trimming removed 1 base from V and 4 bases from J, with 19 bases in between. Germline V gene data show CDR1 as SGHAT and CDR2 as FQNNGV. The length of the CDR3 is 17 residues. The CDR3 coding sequence is TGTGCCAGCAGCTTAGTATCTCCGCAGGGCGGTGGAGAGACCCAGTACTTC. It translates to CASSLVSPQGGGETQYF.

A single count supports this clone. The chain joins TRBV10-3 to TRBJ2-7, with 10 bases fitting TRBD1. The CDR3 consists of 14 residues. The germline V gene has CDR1 ENHRY and CDR2 SYGVKD. With 3 bases clipped from V and 4 bases from J, the junction kept 3 bases outside the gene matches. CDR3 amino acids: CAISDRQGAYEQYF. As DNA, the CDR3 is TGTGCCATCAGTGATCGACAGGGGGCTTACGAGCAGTACTTC.

This chain links TRBV2 with TRBJ2-3, with a possible D match to TRBD2 (6 bases). Trimming removed 4 bases from V and 11 bases from J, with 16 bases in between. This CDR3 region has 13 residues. Germline CDR1 reads SNHLY; CDR2 reads FYNNEI. The CDR3 bases are TGTGCCAGCAGTGGGTCCCGGGGGTGGGGGCAGTATTTT. This translates into CASSGSRGWGQYF.

CDR3 in DNA: TGTGCCAGCTCACCTGACTCCCACTCCTACGAGCAGTACTTC. It specifies CASSPDSHSYEQYF. The chain employs TRBV18 and TRBJ2-7; no reliable D call. Germline CDR1 KGHSH, CDR2 LQKENI. Trimming cost V 3 bases and J 0 bases, with 9 bases left between them. This CDR3 contains 14 residues.

V usage is TRBV19 and J usage is TRBJ2-1, with 7 positions matching TRBD2. V lost 5 bases to trimming and J lost 0 bases; unmatched junction nucleotides: 1. This CDR3 comprises 14 residues. Germline V gene data show CDR1 as LNHDA and CDR2 as SQIVND (reference sequence). The CDR3 coding sequence is TGTGCCAGTAGTCCGGGGGGCTCCTACAATGAGCAGTTCTTC. Its translation: CASSPGGSYNEQFF.

V usage is TRBV28 and J usage is TRBJ2-3; D tentatively fits TRBD1 or TRBD2 (5 bases each). The CDR3 extends over 14 amino acids. Germline V gene lookup returns CDR1 MDHEN and CDR2 SYDVKM. Trimming pared 6 bases from V and 0 bases from J, leaving 10 bases between. For the CDR3, the DNA is TGTGCCAGCAGATCCGGGGCTAGCACAGATACGCAGTATTTT. Its translation is CASRSGASTDTQYF.

This chain joins TRBV13 and TRBJ1-1; D remains unclear. The CDR3 has 14 amino acids. The ends were cut back, 7 bases at V and 3 bases at J, with 15 bases in the middle. The V gene's germline CDR1 is PRHDT and CDR2 FYEKMQ (reference sequence). The CDR3 spells CASNRRTDYTEAFF. Written as DNA, the CDR3 is TGTGCCAGCAACCGAAGAACAGATTACACTGAAGCTTTCTTT.

The chain carries TRBV20-1 and TRBJ2-7; D unclear. V was cut by 3 bases and J by 4 bases, with 7 bases left in between. Germline V CDR1 and CDR2: DFQATT, SNEGSKA (reference sequence). This CDR3 region has 11 residues. CDR3 sequence reads: CSARGPYEQYF. The DNA of the CDR3 is TGCAGTGCTAGGGGCCCTTACGAGCAGTACTTC.

The V gene is TRBV5-4, the J gene TRBJ1-1; 7 bases line up with TRBD1. Germline CDR1 is SGHNT and CDR2 is YYREEE (reference sequence). The CDR3 runs to 13 residues. The junction had 4 bases not matched to a gene; V was cut back by 2 bases and J by 6 bases. CDR3 bases: TGTGCCAGCAGCTTTACAGGGGCCCCTGAAGCTTTCTTT. It is translated as CASSFTGAPEAFF.

This clone has a handful of counts. V is TRBV5-4 and J is TRBJ2-2; 7 positions match TRBD1. CDR1 is SGHNT, CDR2 YYREEE, per germline (reference sequence). The CDR3 loop spans 16 amino acids. V gave up 4 bases and J gave up 4 bases; unmatched junction bases: 10. The CDR3 nucleotides are TGTGCCAGCAGCCCTCCGGGACAGTTAGGCACCGGGGAGCTGTTTTTT. The encoded protein is CASSPPGQLGTGELFF.